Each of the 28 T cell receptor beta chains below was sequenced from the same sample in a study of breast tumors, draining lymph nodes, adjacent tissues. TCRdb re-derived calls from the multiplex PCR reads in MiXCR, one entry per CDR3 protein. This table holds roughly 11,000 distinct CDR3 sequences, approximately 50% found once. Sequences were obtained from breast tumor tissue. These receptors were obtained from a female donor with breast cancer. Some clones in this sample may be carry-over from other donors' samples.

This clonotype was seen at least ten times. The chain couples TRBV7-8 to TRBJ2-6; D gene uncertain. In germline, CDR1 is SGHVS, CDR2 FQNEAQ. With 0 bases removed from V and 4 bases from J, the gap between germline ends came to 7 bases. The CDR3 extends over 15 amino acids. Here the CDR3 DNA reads TGTGCCAGCAGCTTAGCGGGAACAGGGGCCAACGTCCTGACTTTC. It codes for CASSLAGTGANVLTF.

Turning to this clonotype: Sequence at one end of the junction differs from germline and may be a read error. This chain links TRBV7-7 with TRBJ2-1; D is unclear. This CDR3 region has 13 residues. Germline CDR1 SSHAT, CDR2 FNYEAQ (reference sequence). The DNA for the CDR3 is TGTGCTAGCAGCCCTATTGCGAGTCATGAGCAGTTCTTC. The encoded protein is CASSPIASHEQFF.

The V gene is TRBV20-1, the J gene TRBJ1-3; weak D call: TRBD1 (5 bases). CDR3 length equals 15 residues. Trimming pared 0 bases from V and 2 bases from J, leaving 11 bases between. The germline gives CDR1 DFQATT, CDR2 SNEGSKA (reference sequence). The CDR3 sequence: CSARDFGDAGNTIYF. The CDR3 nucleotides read TGCAGTGCTAGAGATTTCGGGGACGCTGGAAACACCATATATTTT.

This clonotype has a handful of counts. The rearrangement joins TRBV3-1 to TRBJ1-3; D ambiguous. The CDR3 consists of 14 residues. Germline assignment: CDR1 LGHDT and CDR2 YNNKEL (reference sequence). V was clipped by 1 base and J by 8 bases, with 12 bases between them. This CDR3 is CASSQVGNMHTIYF. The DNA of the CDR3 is TGTGCCAGCAGCCAAGTAGGGAATATGCACACCATATATTTT.

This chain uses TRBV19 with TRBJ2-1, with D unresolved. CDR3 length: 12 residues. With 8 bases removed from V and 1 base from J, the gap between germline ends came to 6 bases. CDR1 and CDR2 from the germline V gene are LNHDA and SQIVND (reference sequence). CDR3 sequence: CASVGSYNEQFF. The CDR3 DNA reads TGTGCCAGTGTTGGGTCCTACAATGAGCAGTTCTTC.

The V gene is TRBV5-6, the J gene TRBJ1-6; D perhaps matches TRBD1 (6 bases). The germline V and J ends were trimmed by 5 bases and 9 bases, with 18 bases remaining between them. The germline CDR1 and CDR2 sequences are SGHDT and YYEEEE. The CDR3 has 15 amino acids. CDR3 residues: CASSPPPGVRSPLHF. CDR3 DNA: TGTGCCAGCAGTCCACCCCCAGGGGTCCGTTCACCCCTCCACTTT. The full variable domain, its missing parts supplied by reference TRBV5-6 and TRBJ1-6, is DAGVTQSPTHLIKTRGQQVTLRCSPKSGHDTVSWYQQALGQGPQFIFQYYEEEERQRGNFPDRFSGHQFPNYSSELNVNALLLGDSALYLCASSPPPGVRSPLHFGNGTRLTVT.

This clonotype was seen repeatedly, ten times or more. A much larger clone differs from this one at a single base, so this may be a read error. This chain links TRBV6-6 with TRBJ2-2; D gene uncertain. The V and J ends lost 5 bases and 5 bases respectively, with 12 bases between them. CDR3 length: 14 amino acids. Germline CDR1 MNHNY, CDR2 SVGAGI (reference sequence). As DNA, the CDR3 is TGTGCCAGCAGTCATGGGCTGACTACCGGGGAGCTGTTTTTT. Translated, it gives CASSHGLTTGELFF.

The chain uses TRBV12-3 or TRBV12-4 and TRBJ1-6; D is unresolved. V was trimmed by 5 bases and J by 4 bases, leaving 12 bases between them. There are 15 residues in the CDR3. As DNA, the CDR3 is TGTGCCAGCAGTCCCCCCGGGCCTTATAATTCACCCCTCCACTTT. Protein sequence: CASSPPGPYNSPLHF.

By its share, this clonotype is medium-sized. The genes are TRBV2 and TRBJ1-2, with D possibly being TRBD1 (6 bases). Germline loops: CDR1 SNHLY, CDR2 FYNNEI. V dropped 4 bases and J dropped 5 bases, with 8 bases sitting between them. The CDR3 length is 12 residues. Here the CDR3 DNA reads TGTGCCAGCAGTGCCCAGGGGTATGGCTACACCTTC. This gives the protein CASSAQGYGYTF.

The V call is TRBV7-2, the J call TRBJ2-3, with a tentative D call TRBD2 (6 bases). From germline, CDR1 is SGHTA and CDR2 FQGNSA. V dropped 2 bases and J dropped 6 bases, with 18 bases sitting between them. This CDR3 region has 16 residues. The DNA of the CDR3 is TGTGCCAGCAGCTTATGGGAGGCCCTCCTCGGGGATACGCAGTATTTT. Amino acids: CASSLWEALLGDTQYF.

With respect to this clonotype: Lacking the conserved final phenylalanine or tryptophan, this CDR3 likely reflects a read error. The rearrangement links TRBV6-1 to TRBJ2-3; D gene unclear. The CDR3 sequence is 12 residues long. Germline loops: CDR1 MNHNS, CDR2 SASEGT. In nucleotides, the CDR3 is TGTACCAGCAGTGCCATCACAGATACGCAGTATTCT. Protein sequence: CTSSAITDTQYS.

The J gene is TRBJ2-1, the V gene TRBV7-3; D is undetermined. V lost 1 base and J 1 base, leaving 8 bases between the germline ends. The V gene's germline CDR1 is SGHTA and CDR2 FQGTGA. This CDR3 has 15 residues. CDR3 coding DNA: TGTGCCAGCAGCTTAAATCCCAGGTCCTACAATGAGCAGTTCTTC. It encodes CASSLNPRSYNEQFF.

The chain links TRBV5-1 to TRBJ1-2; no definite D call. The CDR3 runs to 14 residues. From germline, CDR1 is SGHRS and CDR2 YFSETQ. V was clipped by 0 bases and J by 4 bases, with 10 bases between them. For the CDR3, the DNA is TGCGCCAGCAGCTTGGATGGAGTAAGCTATGGCTACACCTTC. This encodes CASSLDGVSYGYTF. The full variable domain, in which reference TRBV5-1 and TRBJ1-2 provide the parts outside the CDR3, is KAGVTQTPRYLIKTRGQQVTLSCSPISGHRSVSWYQQTPGQGLQFLFEYFSETQRNKGNFPGRFSGRQFSNSRSEMNVSTLELGDSALYLCASSLDGVSYGYTFGSGTRLTVV.

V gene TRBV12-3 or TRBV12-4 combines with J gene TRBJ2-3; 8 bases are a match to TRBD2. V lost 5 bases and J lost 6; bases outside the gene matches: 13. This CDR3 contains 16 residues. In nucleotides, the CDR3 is TGTGCCAGCAGTCCAAGTCCCATAGCGGGATCCGATACGCAGTATTTT. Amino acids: CASSPSPIAGSDTQYF.

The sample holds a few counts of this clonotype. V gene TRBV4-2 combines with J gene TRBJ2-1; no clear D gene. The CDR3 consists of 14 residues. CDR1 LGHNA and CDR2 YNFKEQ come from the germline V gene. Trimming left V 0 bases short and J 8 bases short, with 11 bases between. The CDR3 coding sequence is TGTGCCAGCAGCCAAGATGTTGGATGGGATGAGCAGTTCTTC. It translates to CASSQDVGWDEQFF.

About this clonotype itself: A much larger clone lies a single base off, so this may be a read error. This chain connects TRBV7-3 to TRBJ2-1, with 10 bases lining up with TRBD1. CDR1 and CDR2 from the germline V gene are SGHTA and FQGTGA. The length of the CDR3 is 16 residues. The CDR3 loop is CASSSRDRGSYSEQFF. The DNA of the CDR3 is TGTGCCAGCAGCTCTAGGGACAGGGGTTCCTACAGTGAGCAGTTCTTC.

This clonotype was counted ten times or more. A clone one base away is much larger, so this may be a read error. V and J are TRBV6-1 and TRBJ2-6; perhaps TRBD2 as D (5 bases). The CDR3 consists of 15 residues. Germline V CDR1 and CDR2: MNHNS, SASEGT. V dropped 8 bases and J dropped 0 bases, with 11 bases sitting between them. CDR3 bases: TGTGCCAGCGGGCGGACTCCCTCTGGGGCCAACGTCCTGACTTTC. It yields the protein CASGRTPSGANVLTF.

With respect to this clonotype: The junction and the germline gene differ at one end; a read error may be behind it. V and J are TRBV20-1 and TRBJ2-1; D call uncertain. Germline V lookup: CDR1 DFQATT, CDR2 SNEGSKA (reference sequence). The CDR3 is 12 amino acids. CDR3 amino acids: CSAYGSYNGQFF. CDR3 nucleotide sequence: TGCAGTGCTTATGGATCGTACAATGGGCAGTTCTTC.

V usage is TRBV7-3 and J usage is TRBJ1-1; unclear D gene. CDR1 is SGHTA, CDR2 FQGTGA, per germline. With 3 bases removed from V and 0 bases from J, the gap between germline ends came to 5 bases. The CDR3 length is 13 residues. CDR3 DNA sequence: TGTGCCAGCAGCTTGACTTTGAACACTGAAGCTTTCTTT. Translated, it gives CASSLTLNTEAFF.

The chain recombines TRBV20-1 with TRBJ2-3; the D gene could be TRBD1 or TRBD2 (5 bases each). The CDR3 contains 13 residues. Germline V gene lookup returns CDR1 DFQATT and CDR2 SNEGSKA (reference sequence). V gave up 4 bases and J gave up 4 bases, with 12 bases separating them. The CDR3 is CSAMLGPPDTQYF. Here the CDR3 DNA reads TGCAGTGCTATGCTGGGACCCCCAGATACGCAGTATTTT.

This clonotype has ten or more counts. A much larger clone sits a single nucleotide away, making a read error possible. The CDR3 loop reads CASKPSTDTQYF. CDR3 in DNA: TGTGCCAGCAAGCCTAGCACAGATACGCAGTATTTT. V usage is TRBV6-1 and J usage is TRBJ2-3; D not resolved. V was shortened by 7 bases and J by 0 bases, with 5 bases between the two germline ends. Germline V gene data show CDR1 as MNHNS and CDR2 as SASEGT. The CDR3 spans 12 residues.

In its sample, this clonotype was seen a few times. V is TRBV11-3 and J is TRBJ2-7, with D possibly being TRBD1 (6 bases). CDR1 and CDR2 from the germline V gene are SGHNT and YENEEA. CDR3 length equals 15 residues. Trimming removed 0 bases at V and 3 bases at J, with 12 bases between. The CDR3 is CASSLEQGGGYEQYF. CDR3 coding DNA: TGTGCCAGCAGCTTAGAACAGGGTGGGGGCTACGAGCAGTACTTC.

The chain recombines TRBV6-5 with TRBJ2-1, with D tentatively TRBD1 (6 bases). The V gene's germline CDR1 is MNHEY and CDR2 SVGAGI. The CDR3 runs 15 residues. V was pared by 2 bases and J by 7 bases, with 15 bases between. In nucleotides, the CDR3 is TGTGCCAGCAGTTACCCCAGGGGACCTGGGAATGAGCAGTTCTTC. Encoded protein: CASSYPRGPGNEQFF.

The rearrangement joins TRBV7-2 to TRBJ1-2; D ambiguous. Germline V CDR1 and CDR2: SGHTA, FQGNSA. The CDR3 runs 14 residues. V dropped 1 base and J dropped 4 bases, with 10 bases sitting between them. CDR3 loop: CASSLDRTGYGYTF. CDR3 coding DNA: TGTGCCAGCAGCTTAGATAGGACCGGCTATGGCTACACCTTC. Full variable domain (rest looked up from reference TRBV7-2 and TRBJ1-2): GAGVSQSPSNKVTEKGKDVELRCDPISGHTALYWYRQSLGQGLEFLIYFQGNSAPDKSGLPSDRFSAERTGGSVSTLTIQRTQQEDSAVYLCASSLDRTGYGYTFGSGTRLTVV.

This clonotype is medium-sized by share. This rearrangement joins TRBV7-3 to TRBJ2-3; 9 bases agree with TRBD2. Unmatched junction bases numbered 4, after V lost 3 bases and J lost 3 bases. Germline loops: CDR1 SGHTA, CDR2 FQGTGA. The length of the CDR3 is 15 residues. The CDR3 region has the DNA TGTGCCAGCAGCTTTAGCGGGGGTTTTACAGATACGCAGTATTTT. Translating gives CASSFSGGFTDTQYF.

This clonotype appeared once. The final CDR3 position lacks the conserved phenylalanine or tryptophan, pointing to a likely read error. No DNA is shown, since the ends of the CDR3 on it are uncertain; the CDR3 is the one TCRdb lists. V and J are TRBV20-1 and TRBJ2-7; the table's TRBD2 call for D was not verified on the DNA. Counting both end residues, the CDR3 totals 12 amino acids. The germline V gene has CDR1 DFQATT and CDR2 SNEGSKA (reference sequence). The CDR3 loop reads CSAKIQGLAAAL.

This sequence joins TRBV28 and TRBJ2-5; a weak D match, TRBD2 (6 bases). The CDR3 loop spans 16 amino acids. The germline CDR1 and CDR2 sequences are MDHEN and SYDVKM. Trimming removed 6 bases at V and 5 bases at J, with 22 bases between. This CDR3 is CASSGGRDSWGETQYF. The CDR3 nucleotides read TGTGCCAGCAGCGGTGGTCGGGACTCTTGGGGGGAGACCCAGTACTTC.

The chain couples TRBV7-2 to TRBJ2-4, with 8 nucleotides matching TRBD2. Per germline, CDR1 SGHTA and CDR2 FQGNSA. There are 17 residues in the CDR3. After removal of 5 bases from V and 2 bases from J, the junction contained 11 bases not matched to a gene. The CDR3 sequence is CASSPGLGLDSKNIQYF. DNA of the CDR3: TGTGCCAGCAGCCCCGGTCTGGGACTAGACTCCAAAAACATTCAGTACTTC.